These T cell receptor beta chains were read from a single sample in a study of T cells in Graves' hyperthyroidism and ophthalmopathy. TCRdb itself ran the multiplex PCR reads through MiXCR, one entry per CDR3 protein. The profile shows 550,000 to 800,000 distinct CDR3 sequences, 17% of them singletons. Input material: blood. The receptors come from a man aged 45 to 65 with Graves' hyperthyroidism. Each CDR3 is given with its conserved first and last residue. D genes are given only for firm matches. Clone size, where shown, is once, few, many, or a class for clones that have expanded.

D: NA; J: TRBJ2-5; size: NA; V: TRBV30; DNA: TGTGCCTGGAGTGTCGTGGGTGGGGGCTCTGGGACCCAGTACTTC; CDR3: CAWSVVGGGSGTQYF
D: TRBD2; J: TRBJ2-1; size: NA; V: TRBV6-2/TRBV6-3; DNA: TGTGCCAGCAGTTACCTAGCGGGACACAATGAGCAGTTCTTC; CDR3: CASSYLAGHNEQFF
D: NA; J: TRBJ1-5; size: NA; V: TRBV19; DNA: TGTGCCAGTAGTACACAGAGAAATCAGCCCCAGCATTTT; CDR3: CASSTQRNQPQHF
D: TRBD1; J: TRBJ1-4; size: NA; V: TRBV18; DNA: TGTGCCAGCCGGGCAGACAGGGCTAATGAAAAACTGTTTTTT; CDR3: CASRADRANEKLFF
D: TRBD1; J: TRBJ2-2; size: NA; V: TRBV7-2; DNA: TGTACCAGCAGCTCTATGTCAGGGGGTGGCACCGGGGAGCTGTTGTTT; CDR3: CTSSSMSGGGTGELLF
D: NA; J: TRBJ1-1; size: few; V: TRBV18; DNA: TGTGCCAGCTCACCCGGGAGGGCAGCTAGGGACACTGAAGCTTTCTTT; CDR3: CASSPGRAARDTEAFF
D: TRBD2; J: TRBJ2-7; size: many; V: TRBV28; DNA: TGTGCCAGCAGTTTATCCTCACTAGCGGGAGGGTACTACGAGCAGTACTTC; CDR3: CASSLSSLAGGYYEQYF
D: NA; J: TRBJ2-7; size: few; V: TRBV19; DNA: TGTGCCAGTAGTACTGGGACTCTCCCCATCGAGCAGTACTTC; CDR3: CASSTGTLPIEQYF
D: NA; J: TRBJ2-3; size: many; V: TRBV28; DNA: TGTGCCAGCAGTCCCAGTCTTACCCATACGCAGTATTTT; CDR3: CASSPSLTHTQYF
D: NA; J: TRBJ2-1; size: many; V: TRBV20-1; DNA: TGCAGTGCACGGACTGTTTCCTACAATGAGCAGTTCTTC; CDR3: CSARTVSYNEQFF
D: NA; J: TRBJ2-1; size: many; V: TRBV28; DNA: TGTGCCAGCAGTTTAATACCCCCTTATTTGAGCCCTTATTTGAGCTCCTACAATGAGCAGTTCTTC; CDR3: CASSLIPPYLSPYLSSYNEQFF
D: NA; J: TRBJ2-5; size: few; V: TRBV6-2/TRBV6-3; DNA: TGTGCCAGCAGTTACGGGGGGACTCCACCAATGGAGACCCAGTACTTC; CDR3: CASSYGGTPPMETQYF
D: TRBD1; J: TRBJ1-2; size: few; V: TRBV9; DNA: TGTGCCAGCAGCGTAGCTGGGACAGAGTCCTATGGCTACACCTTC; CDR3: CASSVAGTESYGYTF
D: NA; J: TRBJ2-7; size: NA; V: TRBV13; DNA: TGTGCCAGCAGCCAGGAGACAAGCGGGCGTACTAAAGGAGTCTACGAGCAGTACTTC; CDR3: CASSQETSGRTKGVYEQYF
D: NA; J: TRBJ2-7; size: few; V: TRBV19; DNA: TGTGCCAGTAGTCCTAGCGCTAGCTCCTACGAGCAGTACTTC; CDR3: CASSPSASSYEQYF
D: NA; J: TRBJ2-7; size: many; V: TRBV11-2; DNA: TGTGCCAGCAGCTTTACCCGGGACACCGAGCAGTACTTC; CDR3: CASSFTRDTEQYF
D: NA; J: TRBJ1-6; size: many; V: TRBV20-1; DNA: TGCAGTGCTAGAGAACTCCTGAGCTCCTATAATTCACCCCTCCACTTT; CDR3: CSARELLSSYNSPLHF
D: TRBD1; J: TRBJ2-7; size: few; V: TRBV6-5; DNA: TGTGCCAGCAGTTACAGGACAGGGTCGTACGAGCAGTACTTC; CDR3: CASSYRTGSYEQYF
D: TRBD2; J: TRBJ2-3; size: NA; V: TRBV9; DNA: TGTGCCAGCAGCGTAGGACTAGCGATAGATACGCAGTATTTT; CDR3: CASSVGLAIDTQYF
D: TRBD1; J: TRBJ1-5; size: many; V: TRBV27; DNA: TGTGCCAGCAGCAGGGCCGGGACAGGGTCTTGGTTTAGCAATCAGCCCCAGCATTTT; CDR3: CASSRAGTGSWFSNQPQHF
D: NA; J: TRBJ1-4; size: NA; V: TRBV19; DNA: TGTGCCAGTAGCGACAGTCATGGCTTTGCAACTAATGAAAAACTGTTTTTT; CDR3: CASSDSHGFATNEKLFF
D: NA; J: TRBJ1-1; size: many; V: TRBV12-3/TRBV12-4; DNA: TGTGCCAGCAGTTTACCGGGGGGCAGAGCTTTCTTT; CDR3: CASSLPGGRAFF
D: NA; J: TRBJ2-1; size: many; V: TRBV2; DNA: TGTGCCAGCAGAACTAGGGTGTCCTACAATGAGCAGTTCTTC; CDR3: CASRTRVSYNEQFF
D: NA; J: TRBJ1-1; size: many; V: TRBV30; DNA: TGTGCCTGGAGCGTCCTTGGGGTAGTATCTGAAGCTTTCTTT; CDR3: CAWSVLGVVSEAFF
D: TRBD2; J: TRBJ2-5; size: NA; V: TRBV29-1; DNA: TGCAGCGTTGAAGCAAGGTGGACTAGCGGACCAGTATGGTACCAAGAGACCCAGTACTTC; CDR3: CSVEARWTSGPVWYQETQYF
D: NA; J: TRBJ2-3; size: NA; V: TRBV13; DNA: TGTGCCAGCACCCTTTATGGAAACACAGATACGCAGTATTTT; CDR3: CASTLYGNTDTQYF
D: NA; J: TRBJ1-1; size: many; V: TRBV30; DNA: TGTGCCTCAGGACGGTTGAACACTGAAGCTTTCTTT; CDR3: CASGRLNTEAFF
D: NA; J: TRBJ1-5; size: NA; V: TRBV7-9; DNA: TGTGCCAGCAGCCTAGGATTAGCCACGGGACTCCATTTT; CDR3: CASSLGLATGLHF
D: NA; J: TRBJ2-2; size: few; V: TRBV6-5; DNA: TGTGCCAGCAGTTTTCTCAAACAGTTGACCGGGGAGCTGTTTTTT; CDR3: CASSFLKQLTGELFF
D: TRBD1; J: TRBJ2-3; size: many; V: TRBV13; DNA: TGTGCCAGCAGCTTGGCCCGGGACAGGGGCACAGATACGCAGTATTTT; CDR3: CASSLARDRGTDTQYF
D: TRBD2; J: TRBJ2-3; size: many; V: TRBV11-2; DNA: TGTGCCAGCAGCTTAGCCCTAGCGGGGGGAGATACGCAGTATTTT; CDR3: CASSLALAGGDTQYF
D: NA; J: TRBJ1-2; size: NA; V: TRBV29-1; DNA: TGCAGCGTTGAGGGTCAGAACTATGGCTACACCTTC; CDR3: CSVEGQNYGYTF
D: TRBD1; J: TRBJ2-2; size: NA; V: TRBV5-1; DNA: TGCGCCAGCAACACCGGGACAGGGGACATCGCCGGGGAGCTGTTTTTT; CDR3: CASNTGTGDIAGELFF
D: NA; J: TRBJ2-1; size: many; V: TRBV9; DNA: TGTGCCAGCAGCGTGAGGACGGACTCCTACAATGAGCAGTTCTTC; CDR3: CASSVRTDSYNEQFF
D: NA; J: TRBJ1-1; size: many; V: TRBV18; DNA: TGTGCCAGCTCACCACGACCAGAGGACACTGAAGCTTTCTTT; CDR3: CASSPRPEDTEAFF
D: NA; J: TRBJ1-4; size: many; V: TRBV5-1; DNA: TGCGCCAGCAGCTTATACGGGGGAAGAACTAATGAAAAACTGTTTTTT; CDR3: CASSLYGGRTNEKLFF
D: NA; J: TRBJ2-3; size: few; V: TRBV30; DNA: TGTGCCTGGAGTACCACAGGCAGGGGCACAGATACGCAGTATTTT; CDR3: CAWSTTGRGTDTQYF
D: TRBD2; J: TRBJ2-7; size: many; V: TRBV28; DNA: TGTGCCAGCAGCCCCACTAGCGGGAGGGCCCACTCCTACGAGCAGTACTTC; CDR3: CASSPTSGRAHSYEQYF
D: NA; J: TRBJ1-1; size: NA; V: TRBV2; DNA: TGTGCCAGCAGTGAAGGATTTTATCCCTTTGGGGTCAAAATGAACACGGGAGCTTTCTTT; CDR3: CASSEGFYPFGVKMNTGAFF
D: NA; J: TRBJ2-7; size: NA; V: TRBV30; DNA: TGTGCCTGGAGTTCCCAGGGCTACGAGCAGTGCTTC; CDR3: CAWSSQGYEQCF
D: NA; J: TRBJ2-7; size: many; V: TRBV10-3; DNA: TGTGCCATCACCCGGACGGATAGCTCCTACGAGCAGTACTTC; CDR3: CAITRTDSSYEQYF
D: NA; J: TRBJ1-6; size: many; V: TRBV6-1; DNA: TGTGCCAGCAGAGATGAGGGGCTCAATTCACCCCTCCACTTT; CDR3: CASRDEGLNSPLHF
D: NA; J: TRBJ1-6; size: few; V: TRBV6-2/TRBV6-3; DNA: TGTGCCAGCACCCGCTGGAGCTCCTATAATTCACCCCTCCACTTT; CDR3: CASTRWSSYNSPLHF
D: NA; J: TRBJ2-7; size: NA; V: TRBV11-2; DNA: TGTGCCAGCAGCAAAGCCTCTTTCGAGCAGTACTTC; CDR3: CASSKASFEQYF